The 6 T cell receptor beta chains presented below share a single source sample, sequenced in a study of T cell responses to AZD1222 COVID-19 vaccine. Libraries were prepared by immunoSEQ multiplex PCR; TCRdb keeps only in-frame clonotypes and omits some of them. This table has approximately 210,000 clones, about nine tenths appearing once. This material consisted of peripheral blood, taken 28 days after the second AZD1222 dose. These receptors originate from an adult who received the AZD1222 COVID-19 vaccine.

This clone was observed a single time. V gene TRBV18 combines with J gene TRBJ1-3; D remains ambiguous. The V end was cut by 3 bases, the J end by 0 bases, with 9 bases between. The CDR3 has 15 residues. Germline CDR1 and CDR2: KGHSH and LQKENI. Here the CDR3 reads CASSPGPSSGNTIYF. CDR3 nucleotide sequence: TGTGCCAGCTCACCGGGTCCGAGCTCTGGAAACACCATATATTTT.

The chain uses TRBV6-5 and TRBJ1-1, with TRBD1 identical over 8 bases. In germline, CDR1 is MNHEY, CDR2 SVGAGI. The CDR3 totals 13 residues. Unmatched junction bases numbered 0, after V lost 6 bases and J lost 0 bases. This CDR3 is CASRGQVNTEAFF. The CDR3 DNA is TGTGCCAGCAGGGGACAGGTGAACACTGAAGCTTTCTTT.

This sequence joins TRBV9 and TRBJ2-3; 16 positions agree with TRBD2. The CDR3 runs to 19 residues. Germline values: CDR1 SGDLS, CDR2 YYNGEE. The trim removed 3 bases at V and 7 bases at J, leaving 14 bases unmatched. The CDR3 sequence is CASSDDLGTSGRALNTQYF. CDR3 coding DNA: TGTGCCAGCAGCGACGACCTCGGGACTAGCGGGAGGGCCCTGAATACGCAGTATTTT.

The J gene is TRBJ1-1, the V gene TRBV20-1; D gene uncertain. The V end lost 6 bases, the J end lost 0 bases, and 5 bases lay between the germline ends. Germline-derived CDR1 and CDR2 are DFQATT and SNEGSKA (reference sequence). CDR3 length equals 11 residues. CDR3 residues: CSAELNTEAFF. The CDR3 nucleotides read TGCAGTGCAGAGCTGAACACTGAAGCTTTCTTT.

The V call is TRBV11-3, the J call TRBJ1-1; D is perhaps TRBD1 (5 bases). The germline V and J ends were trimmed by 3 bases and 5 bases, with 19 bases remaining between them. CDR3 size: 16 residues. Germline V lookup: CDR1 SGHNT, CDR2 YENEEA. This CDR3 is CASSLQEWKKGTEAFF. The CDR3 bases are TGTGCCAGCAGCTTGCAGGAATGGAAGAAGGGGACTGAAGCTTTCTTT.

The J gene is TRBJ2-3, the V gene TRBV11-2; D is possibly TRBD1 (5 bases). The V gene's germline CDR1 is SGHAT and CDR2 FQNNGV. Trimming took off 5 bases at V and 3 bases at J, with 12 bases between the two ends. The CDR3 totals 14 residues. The CDR3 protein is CASSPRTSTDTQYF. CDR3 nucleotides: TGTGCCAGCAGCCCCCGGACATCTACAGATACGCAGTATTTT.